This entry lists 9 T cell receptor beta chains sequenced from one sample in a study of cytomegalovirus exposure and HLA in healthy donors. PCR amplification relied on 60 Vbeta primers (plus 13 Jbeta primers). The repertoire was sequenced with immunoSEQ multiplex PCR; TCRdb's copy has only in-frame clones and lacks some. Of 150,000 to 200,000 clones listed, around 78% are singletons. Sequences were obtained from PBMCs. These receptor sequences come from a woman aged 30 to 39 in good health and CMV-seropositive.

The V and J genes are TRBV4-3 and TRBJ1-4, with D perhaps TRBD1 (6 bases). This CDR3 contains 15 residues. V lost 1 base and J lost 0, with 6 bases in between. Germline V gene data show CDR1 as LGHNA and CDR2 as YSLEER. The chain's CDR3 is CASSQGTATNEKLFF. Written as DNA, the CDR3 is TGCGCCAGCAGCCAAGGGACAGCAACTAATGAAAAACTGTTTTTT.

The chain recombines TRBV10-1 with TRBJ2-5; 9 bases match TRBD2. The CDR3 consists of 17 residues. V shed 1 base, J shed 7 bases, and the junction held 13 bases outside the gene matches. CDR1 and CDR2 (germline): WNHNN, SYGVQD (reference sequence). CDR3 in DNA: TGCGCCAGCAGTGAGTTCAGCGGGACTAGCCCCAGGAGGACCCAGTACTTC. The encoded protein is CASSEFSGTSPRRTQYF.

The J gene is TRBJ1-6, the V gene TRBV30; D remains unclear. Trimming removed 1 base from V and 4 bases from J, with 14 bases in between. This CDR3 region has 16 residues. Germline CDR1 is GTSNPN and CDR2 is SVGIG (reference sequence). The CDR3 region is CAWSARRRPYNSPLHF. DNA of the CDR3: TGTGCCTGGAGTGCCCGCCGGCGGCCGTATAATTCACCCCTCCACTTT. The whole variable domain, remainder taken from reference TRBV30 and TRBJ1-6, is SQTIHQWPATLVQPVGSPLSLECTVEGTSNPNLYWYRQAAGRGLQLLFYSVGIGQISSEVPQNLSASRPQDRQFILSSKKLLLSDSGFYLCAWSARRRPYNSPLHFGNGTRLTVT.

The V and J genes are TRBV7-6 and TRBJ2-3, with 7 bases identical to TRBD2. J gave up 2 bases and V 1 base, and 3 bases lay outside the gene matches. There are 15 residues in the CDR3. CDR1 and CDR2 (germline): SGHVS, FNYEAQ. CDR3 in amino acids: CASSLGAGNTDTQYF. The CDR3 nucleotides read TGTGCCAGCAGCTTAGGAGCGGGGAACACAGATACGCAGTATTTT.

The CDR3 region has the DNA TGTGCCAGCAGTGAAAGACCGGGGGCCTACAATGAGCAGTTCTTC. Residues: CASSERPGAYNEQFF. This chain connects TRBV6-1 to TRBJ2-1, with D maybe TRBD2 (6 bases). Deletions cut 2 bases from V and 2 bases from J, with 10 bases between. Germline V gives CDR1 MNHNS, CDR2 SASEGT. This CDR3 comprises 15 residues.

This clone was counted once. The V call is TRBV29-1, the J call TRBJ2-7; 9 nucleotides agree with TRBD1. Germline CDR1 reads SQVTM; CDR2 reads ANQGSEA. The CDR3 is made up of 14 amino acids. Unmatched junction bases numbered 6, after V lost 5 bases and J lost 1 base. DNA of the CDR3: TGCAGCGTTCTCCGGGACAGGGAATCCTACGAGCAGTACTTC. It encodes CSVLRDRESYEQYF.

The CDR3 loop is CASSSLEGDTQYF. In DNA, the CDR3 is TGTGCCAGCTCAAGCCTGGAGGGAGATACGCAGTATTTT. The chain combines TRBV2 with TRBJ2-3; D might be TRBD2 (6 bases). Per the germline V gene, CDR1 is SNHLY and CDR2 is FYNNEI. V was pared by 8 bases and J by 5 bases, with 14 bases between. The CDR3 consists of 13 residues.

The CDR3 DNA sequence: TGTGCCAGCAGCTACGGGACAGGGGTTGACACCGGGGAGCTGTTTTTT. As protein: CASSYGTGVDTGELFF. The chain uses TRBV5-6 and TRBJ2-2; 10 positions agree with TRBD1. CDR3 size: 16 residues. Germline CDR1 SGHDT, CDR2 YYEEEE. The ends lost 3 bases at V and 3 bases at J; junction bases unmatched: 5.

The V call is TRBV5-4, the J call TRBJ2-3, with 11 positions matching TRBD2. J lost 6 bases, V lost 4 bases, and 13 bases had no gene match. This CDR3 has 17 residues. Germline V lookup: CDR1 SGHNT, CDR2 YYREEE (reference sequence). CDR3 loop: CASSPHPTSGGWDTQYF. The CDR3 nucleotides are TGTGCCAGCAGCCCTCACCCTACTAGCGGGGGTTGGGATACGCAGTATTTT.